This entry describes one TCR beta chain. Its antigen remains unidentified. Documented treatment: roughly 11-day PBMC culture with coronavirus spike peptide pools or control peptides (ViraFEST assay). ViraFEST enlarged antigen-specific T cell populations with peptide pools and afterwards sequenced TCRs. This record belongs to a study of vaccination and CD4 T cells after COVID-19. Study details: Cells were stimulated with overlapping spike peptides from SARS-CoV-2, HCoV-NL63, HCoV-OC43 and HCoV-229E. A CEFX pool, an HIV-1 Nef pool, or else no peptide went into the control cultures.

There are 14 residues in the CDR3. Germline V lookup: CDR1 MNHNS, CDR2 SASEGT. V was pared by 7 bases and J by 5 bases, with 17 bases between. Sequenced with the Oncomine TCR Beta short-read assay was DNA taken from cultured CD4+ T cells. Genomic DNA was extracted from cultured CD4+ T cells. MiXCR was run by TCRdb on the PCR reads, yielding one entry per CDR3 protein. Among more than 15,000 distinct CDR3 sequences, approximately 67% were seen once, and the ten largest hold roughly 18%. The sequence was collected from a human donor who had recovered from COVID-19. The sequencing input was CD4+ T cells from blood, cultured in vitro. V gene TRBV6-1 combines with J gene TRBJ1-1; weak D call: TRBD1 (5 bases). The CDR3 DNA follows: TGTGCCAGCACCACTCGGGGCACTAGGACTGAAGCTTTCTTT. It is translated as CASTTRGTRTEAFF.